This paragraph reports one T cell receptor (beta chain). Its antigen is unidentified. At one boundary the junction diverges from the germline segment, which might be a read error. Primed by a sample-barcoded 5' primer and a J-beta primer mix, a second PCR proceeded for about 6 to 11 cycles. TCRdb redid the calling of the 5' RACE reads with MiXCR, one entry per CDR3 protein. The sample includes about 780,000 distinct CDR3 sequences, around 45% of them seen just once. This sample was included in a study of blood T cells in healthy people across ages. The study's findings and limits: In older individuals, TCR beta diversity per million T cells was lower, falling roughly linearly with age.

The clonotype was recovered from a man older than 75 in good health. The material sequenced was blood.

CDR3 sequence: CAGSGDQGTQYF. CDR3 DNA: TGTGCCGGGTCGGGGGACCAAGGGACCCAGTACTTC. The chain has TRBV2 and TRBJ2-5; weak D call: TRBD2 (6 bases). Germline V gene lookup returns CDR1 SNHLY and CDR2 FYNNEI. This CDR3 has 12 residues.